This T cell receptor (beta chain) was captured by sequencing in a study of blood T cell repertoires in COVID-19. In the original workflow: The authors estimated nucleated cell counts from reference gene primer amplification. TCRdb's copy holds only in-frame clones and misses some; the assay was immunoSEQ multiplex PCR. V, J and clone size are those of that table, while D and trimming were read from the DNA. The sample includes hundreds of thousands of clones, around 85% of them seen just once. The V gene lost 1 base and the J gene lost 5 bases, with 17 bases spanning the gap. The length of the CDR3 is 16 residues. Germline values: CDR1 KGHSH, CDR2 LQKENI.

The material sequenced was peripheral blood. The TCR comes from a human donor in a cohort sampled during active COVID-19. The chain combines TRBV18 with TRBJ1-2; a possible D gene is TRBD1 (6 bases). Here the CDR3 DNA reads TGTGCCAGCTCACCACGTCAGGGGTTCTCTGAGTATGGCTACACCTTC. The encoded protein is CASSPRQGFSEYGYTF. The full variable domain, in which reference TRBV18 and TRBJ1-2 provide the parts outside the CDR3, is NAGVMQNPRHLVRRRGQEARLRCSPMKGHSHVYWYRQLPEEGLKFMVYLQKENIIDESGMPKERFSAEFPKEGPSILRIQQVVRGDSAAYFCASSPRQGFSEYGYTFGSGTRLTVV.